The rows below give T cell receptor beta chains drawn from one sample of a study of blood T cell repertoires in COVID-19. Repertoires were generated with immunoSEQ multiplex PCR, while TCRdb's copy carries only in-frame clones and drops some. The table has around 13,000 clones, around 90% seen once. Material for sequencing was peripheral blood. These receptors originate from a human donor in a cohort sampled during active COVID-19. CDR3s include the opening cysteine and the closing phenylalanine or tryptophan. D genes are given only for firm matches. Where a row states a size, it is once, few, many or the class of an expanded clone; other rows omit it.

>TRBV30|NA|TRBD2|TRBJ2-7
CACLWTSASYEQYF
TGTGCCTGCCTCTGGACTAGCGCCTCCTACGAGCAGTACTTC
>TRBV20-1|NA|TRBD1|TRBJ2-7
CSARGRDRQYF
TGCAGTGCTAGAGGCCGGGACAGGCAGTACTTC
>TRBV20-1|NA|TRBD1|TRBJ1-4
CRGQGGEKLFF
TGCAGAGGACAGGGTGGCGAAAAACTGTTTTTT
>TRBV28|NA|NA|TRBJ1-2
CASSLAGVGGYTF
TGTGCCAGCAGTTTAGCCGGGGTGGGAGGCTACACCTTC
>TRBV5-6|once|NA|TRBJ2-1
CASSLEGDYNEQFF
TGTGCCAGCAGCTTGGAGGGGGACTACAATGAGCAGTTCTTC
>TRBV7-2|NA|NA|TRBJ2-1
CASSAGTSYNEQFF
TGTGCCAGCAGTGCCGGGACATCGTACAATGAGCAGTTCTTC
>TRBV12-3/TRBV12-4|NA|NA|TRBJ2-1
CASSLVTGDEQFF
TGTGCCAGCAGTTTAGTGACGGGGGATGAGCAGTTCTTC
>TRBV5-1|NA|TRBD1|TRBJ2-2
CASSWGQGNTGELFF
TGCGCCAGCAGCTGGGGACAGGGAAACACCGGGGAGCTGTTTTTT
>TRBV27|NA|NA|TRBJ2-1
CASSLNILNEQFF
TGTGCCAGCAGTTTAAATATCCTCAATGAGCAGTTCTTC
>TRBV6-4|NA|TRBD1|TRBJ2-3
CASSPDRTSTDTQYF
TGTGCCAGCAGCCCGGACAGGACTAGCACAGATACGCAGTATTTT
>TRBV5-3|NA|NA|TRBJ1-1
CARSPTRGAWMNTEAFF
TGTGCCAGAAGTCCTACCAGGGGCGCATGGATGAACACTGAAGCTTTCTTT
>TRBV6-2/TRBV6-3|NA|TRBD1|TRBJ2-2
CASSYPGTANTGELFF
TGTGCCAGCAGTTACCCCGGGACAGCGAACACCGGGGAGCTGTTTTTT
>TRBV6-5|NA|NA|TRBJ2-4
CASSYSTSSNIQYF
TGTGCCAGCAGTTACTCGACTAGTTCAAACATTCAGTACTTC
>TRBV6-5|NA|TRBD2|TRBJ2-3
CASSPGGLVDTQYF
TGTGCCAGCAGCCCGGGGGGGCTGGTAGATACGCAGTATTTT
>TRBV5-1|NA|TRBD1|TRBJ1-4
CASSIDPQGNNEKLFF
TGCGCCAGCAGCATCGATCCACAGGGGAATAATGAAAAACTGTTTTTT
>TRBV19|NA|NA|TRBJ2-6
CATLGGYGANVLTF
TGTGCCACTCTAGGGGGTTATGGGGCCAACGTCCTGACTTTC
>TRBV5-1|NA|TRBD1|TRBJ2-2
CASSLQGMNTGELFF
TGCGCCAGCAGCTTACAGGGGATGAACACCGGGGAGCTGTTTTTT
>TRBV4-1|NA|TRBD2|TRBJ2-2
CASSRLGLAGGMGTGELFF
TGCGCCAGCAGCCGTTTGGGACTAGCGGGAGGTATGGGGACCGGGGAGCTGTTTTTT
>TRBV7-9|NA|NA|TRBJ1-1
CASSSETVNTEAFF
TGTGCCAGCAGCTCGGAGACGGTGAACACTGAAGCTTTCTTT
>TRBV10-1|NA|NA|TRBJ2-7
CASSESMPPIEQYF
TGCGCCAGCAGTGAGTCGATGCCCCCTATCGAGCAGTACTTC
>TRBV5-1|NA|TRBD1|TRBJ2-5
CASRKQGAEETQYF
TGCGCCAGCAGGAAACAGGGGGCCGAGGAGACCCAGTACTTC
>TRBV18|once|TRBD1|TRBJ1-1
CASSPSRDREAFF
TGTGCCAGCTCACCGTCCCGGGACAGGGAAGCTTTCTTT
>TRBV2|NA|NA|TRBJ2-7
CASSERTKQNYEQYF
TGTGCCAGCAGTGAACGGACTAAGCAGAATTACGAGCAGTACTTC
>TRBV5-1|NA|NA|TRBJ2-3
CASSLDGQGGTDTQYF
TGCGCCAGCAGCTTGGATGGGCAGGGTGGTACAGATACGCAGTATTTT
>TRBV5-1|NA|TRBD2|TRBJ2-1
CASINLAGAYNEQFF
TGCGCCAGCATCAATCTAGCGGGAGCTTACAATGAGCAGTTCTTC
>TRBV7-9|NA|TRBD1|TRBJ2-1
CASSIGTGIYNEQFF
TGTGCCAGCAGCATTGGGACAGGGATCTACAATGAGCAGTTCTTC
>TRBV10-1|NA|TRBD1|TRBJ2-3
CASWSPGQIHTDTQYF
TGCGCCAGCTGGAGTCCGGGACAGATACACACAGATACGCAGTATTTT
>TRBV19|few|TRBD1|TRBJ1-5
CASTSDRGDQPQHF
TGTGCCAGTACCTCAGACAGGGGTGATCAGCCCCAGCATTTT
>TRBV9|NA|NA|TRBJ2-1
CASSLRGSYNEQFF
TGTGCCAGCAGCCTCCGAGGCTCCTACAATGAGCAGTTCTTC
>TRBV29-1|once|TRBD1|TRBJ2-7
CSVRDRGLSYEQYF
TGCAGCGTGAGGGACAGGGGGCTTTCTTACGAGCAGTACTTC
>TRBV15|NA|NA|TRBJ2-7
CATSRERQSFYEQYF
TGTGCCACCAGCAGGGAAAGACAGTCATTTTACGAGCAGTACTTC
>TRBV6-2/TRBV6-3|NA|TRBD2|TRBJ2-1
CASSYRGSGGANNEQFF
TGTGCCAGCAGTTACCGAGGTAGCGGGGGGGCAAACAATGAGCAGTTCTTC
>TRBV3-1/TRBV3-2|NA|NA|TRBJ2-5
CASSQDWAQETQYF
TGTGCCAGCAGCCAAGATTGGGCACAAGAGACCCAGTACTTC
>TRBV19|NA|NA|TRBJ2-1
CASSMGGVPGTNEQFF
TGTGCCAGTAGTATGGGCGGCGTACCCGGGACTAATGAGCAGTTCTTC
>TRBV7-9|NA|TRBD1|TRBJ1-4
CASSSPRDRGSAGEKLFF
TGTGCCAGCAGCTCCCCCCGGGACAGGGGATCCGCGGGTGAAAAACTGTTTTTT
>TRBV5-4|few|TRBD1|TRBJ1-2
CASSLGGQGYGYTF
TGTGCCAGCAGCTTGGGGGGACAGGGCTATGGCTACACCTTC
>TRBV30|NA|TRBD1|TRBJ1-6
CAWSVSRGRTYNSPLHF
TGTGCCTGGAGTGTAAGCAGGGGGCGGACCTATAATTCACCCCTCCACTTT
>TRBV18|once|TRBD2|TRBJ2-5
CASSRDSSGSQETQYF
TGTGCCAGCTCACGGGACTCTAGCGGCAGCCAAGAGACCCAGTACTTC
>TRBV18|NA|NA|TRBJ1-1
CASSPRAMNTEAFF
TGTGCCAGCTCACCACGGGCTATGAACACTGAAGCTTTCTTT
>TRBV7-9|NA|NA|TRBJ1-6
CASSLYRGYNSPLHF
TGTGCCAGCAGCTTATATCGGGGATATAATTCACCCCTCCACTTT
>TRBV19|NA|NA|TRBJ1-4
CASSVNRNTNEKLFF
TGTGCCAGTAGTGTCAACAGGAATACTAATGAAAAACTGTTTTTT
>TRBV3-1/TRBV3-2|NA|NA|TRBJ2-2
CASSQASGTGELFF
TGTGCCAGCAGCCAAGCATCCGGGACCGGGGAGCTGTTTTTT
>TRBV19|NA|TRBD2|TRBJ2-3
CASSMRTSGSTDTQYF
TGTGCCAGTAGTATGAGGACTAGCGGGAGCACAGATACGCAGTATTTT
>TRBV5-6|NA|NA|TRBJ2-6
CASSWGVSGANVLTF
TGTGCCAGCAGTTGGGGGGTTTCTGGGGCCAACGTCCTGACTTTC
>TRBV11-2|NA|NA|TRBJ1-3
CASSPPEEGGNTIYF
TGTGCCAGCAGCCCACCAGAGGAGGGCGGAAACACCATATATTTT
>TRBV24-1|few|TRBD2|TRBJ2-1
CATSDLGLAGFNEQFF
TGTGCCACCAGTGACCTGGGACTAGCGGGGTTCAATGAGCAGTTCTTC
>TRBV9|once|NA|TRBJ1-1
CASSLGDTEAFF
TGTGCCAGCAGTCTGGGAGACACTGAAGCTTTCTTT
>TRBV5-1|NA|TRBD2|TRBJ2-3
CASSFTSGGAGSDTQYF
TGCGCCAGCAGCTTTACTAGCGGGGGGGCCGGGTCAGATACGCAGTATTTT
>TRBV11-3|NA|NA|TRBJ2-1
CASGGTLQEQFF
TGTGCCAGCGGTGGGACTCTCCAAGAGCAGTTCTTC
>TRBV5-3|NA|TRBD1|TRBJ2-7
CARSLGPTGGFYEQYF
TGTGCCAGAAGCTTGGGGCCGACAGGGGGATTCTACGAGCAGTACTTC
>TRBV7-9|once|TRBD2|TRBJ2-1
CASSPPAGGLYNEQFF
TGTGCCAGCAGCCCCCCAGCGGGAGGGCTCTACAATGAGCAGTTCTTC
>TRBV4-1|NA|TRBD1|TRBJ2-7
CASSLRTGGYEQYF
TGCGCCAGCAGCCTTCGGACAGGAGGCTACGAGCAGTACTTC
>TRBV6-5|NA|NA|TRBJ2-3
CASDPGGIDTQYF
TGTGCCAGCGACCCAGGGGGGATAGATACGCAGTATTTT
>TRBV7-3|once|NA|TRBJ2-2
CASSPQDTGELFF
TGTGCCAGCAGCCCTCAGGACACCGGGGAGCTGTTTTTT
>TRBV5-1|NA|NA|TRBJ1-1
CASSLSVTAEAFF
TGCGCCAGCAGCTTGAGCGTCACCGCTGAAGCTTTCTTT
>TRBV11-3|NA|TRBD2|TRBJ2-2
CASSGTRGNTGELFF
TGTGCCAGCAGCGGGACTAGGGGGAACACCGGGGAGCTGTTTTTT
>TRBV11-2|NA|NA|TRBJ2-3
CASSPQTSTDTQYF
TGTGCCAGCAGCCCCCAGACTAGCACAGATACGCAGTATTTT
>TRBV5-1|NA|NA|TRBJ1-2
CASSSTGLRGYTF
TGCGCCAGCAGCTCAACAGGGCTCCGGGGCTACACCTTC
>TRBV11-2|NA|NA|TRBJ1-1
CASSSPLAGRTFF
TGTGCCAGCAGCTCCCCCTTGGCTGGGAGAACTTTCTTT
>TRBV18|NA|NA|TRBJ2-2
CASSLTAANTGELFF
TGTGCCAGCTCCTTGACAGCCGCGAACACCGGGGAGCTGTTTTTT